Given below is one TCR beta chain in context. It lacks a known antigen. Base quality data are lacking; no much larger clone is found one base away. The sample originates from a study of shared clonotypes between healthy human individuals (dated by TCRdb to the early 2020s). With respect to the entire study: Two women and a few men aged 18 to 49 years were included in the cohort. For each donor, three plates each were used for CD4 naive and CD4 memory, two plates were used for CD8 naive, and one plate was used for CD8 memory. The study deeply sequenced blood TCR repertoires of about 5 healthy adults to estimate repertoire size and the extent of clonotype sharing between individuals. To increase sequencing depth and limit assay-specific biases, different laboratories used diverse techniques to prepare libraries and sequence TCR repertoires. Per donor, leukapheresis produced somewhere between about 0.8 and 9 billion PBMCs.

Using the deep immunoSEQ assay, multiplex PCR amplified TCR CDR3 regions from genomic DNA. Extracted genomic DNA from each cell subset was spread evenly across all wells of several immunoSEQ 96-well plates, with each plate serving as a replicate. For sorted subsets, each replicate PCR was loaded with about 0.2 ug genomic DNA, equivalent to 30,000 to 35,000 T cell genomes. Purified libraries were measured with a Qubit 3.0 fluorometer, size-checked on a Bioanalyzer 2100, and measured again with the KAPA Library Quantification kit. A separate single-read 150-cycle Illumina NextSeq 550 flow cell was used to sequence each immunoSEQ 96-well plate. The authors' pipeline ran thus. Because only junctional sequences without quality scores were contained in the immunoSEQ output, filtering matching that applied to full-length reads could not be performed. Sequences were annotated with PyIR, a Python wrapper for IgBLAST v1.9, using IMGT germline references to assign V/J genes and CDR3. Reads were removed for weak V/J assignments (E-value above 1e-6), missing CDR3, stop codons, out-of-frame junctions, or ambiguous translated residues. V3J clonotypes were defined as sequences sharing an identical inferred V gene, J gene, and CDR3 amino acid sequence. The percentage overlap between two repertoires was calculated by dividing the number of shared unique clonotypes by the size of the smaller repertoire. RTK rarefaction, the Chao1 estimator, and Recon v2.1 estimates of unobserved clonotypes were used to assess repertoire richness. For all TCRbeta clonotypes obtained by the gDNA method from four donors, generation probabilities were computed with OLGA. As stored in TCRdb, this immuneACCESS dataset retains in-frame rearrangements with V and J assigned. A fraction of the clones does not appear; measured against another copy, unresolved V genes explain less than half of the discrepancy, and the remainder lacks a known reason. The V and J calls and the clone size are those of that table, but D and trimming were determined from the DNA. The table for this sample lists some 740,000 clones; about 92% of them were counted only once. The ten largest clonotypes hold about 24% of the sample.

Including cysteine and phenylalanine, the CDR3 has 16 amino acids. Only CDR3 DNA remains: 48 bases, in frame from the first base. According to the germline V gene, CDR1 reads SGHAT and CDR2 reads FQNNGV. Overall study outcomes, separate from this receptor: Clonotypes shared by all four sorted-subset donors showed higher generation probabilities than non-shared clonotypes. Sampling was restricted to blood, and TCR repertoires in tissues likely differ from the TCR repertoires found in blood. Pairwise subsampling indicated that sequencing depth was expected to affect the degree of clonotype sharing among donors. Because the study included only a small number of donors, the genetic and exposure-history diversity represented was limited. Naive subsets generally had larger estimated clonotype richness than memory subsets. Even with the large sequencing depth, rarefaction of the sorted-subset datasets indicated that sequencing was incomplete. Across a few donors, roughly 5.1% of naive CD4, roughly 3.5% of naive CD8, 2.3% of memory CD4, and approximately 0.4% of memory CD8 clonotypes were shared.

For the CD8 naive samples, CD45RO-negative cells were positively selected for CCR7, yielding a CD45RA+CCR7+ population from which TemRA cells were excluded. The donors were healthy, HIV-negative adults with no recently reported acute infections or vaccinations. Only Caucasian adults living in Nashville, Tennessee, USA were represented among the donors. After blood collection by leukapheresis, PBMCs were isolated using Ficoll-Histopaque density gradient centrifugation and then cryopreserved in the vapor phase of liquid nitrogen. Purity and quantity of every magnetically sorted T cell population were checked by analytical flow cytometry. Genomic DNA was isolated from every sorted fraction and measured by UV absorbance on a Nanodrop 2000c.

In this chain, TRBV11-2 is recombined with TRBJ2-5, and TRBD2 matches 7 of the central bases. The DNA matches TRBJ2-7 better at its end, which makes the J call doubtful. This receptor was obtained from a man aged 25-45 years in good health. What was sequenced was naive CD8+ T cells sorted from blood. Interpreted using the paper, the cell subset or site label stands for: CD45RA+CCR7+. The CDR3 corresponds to CASSSPSSGFIYEQYF. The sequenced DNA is TGTGCCAGCAGCTCCCCGAGTAGCGGGTTCATCTACGAGCAGTACTTC.